Listed below are T cell receptor beta chains from one sample, sequenced in a study of T cells in Graves' hyperthyroidism and ophthalmopathy. In TCRdb, the multiplex PCR reads were re-called with MiXCR into one record per CDR3 protein. The sample holds hundreds of thousands of distinct CDR3 sequences, 15% to 20% seen once. Sequences were obtained from blood. These TCRs come from a woman under 30 with Graves' hyperthyroidism. CDR3s include the opening cysteine and the closing phenylalanine or tryptophan. Fields, in order: CDR3 protein, CDR3 DNA, D gene, J gene, V gene, clone size. The D gene is left open where the match is weak. Clone size is stated in some rows and not others, as once, few, many or a class when expanded.

CATSEYPQGGGYTF | TGTGCCACCAGTGAGTACCCACAGGGAGGCGGCTACACCTTC | . | TRBJ1-2 | TRBV24-1 | few
CASSDSPETQYF | TGTGCCAGCAGTGATTCCCCAGAGACCCAGTACTTC | . | TRBJ2-5 | TRBV6-2/TRBV6-3 | .
CASSEGVRMGWGYTF | TGTGCCAGCAGTGAAGGAGTCCGGATGGGTTGGGGCTACACCTTC | . | TRBJ1-2 | TRBV6-1 | many
CASSSGFTEAFF | TGTGCCAGCAGTTCAGGGTTCACTGAAGCTTTCTTT | . | TRBJ1-1 | TRBV6-1 | many
CASSRLAGAGETQYF | TGTGCCAGCAGCCGCCTAGCGGGGGCCGGGGAGACCCAGTACTTC | TRBD2 | TRBJ2-5 | TRBV11-2 | many
CASSQAALTYGYTF | TGTGCCAGCAGCCAAGCGGCGCTAACCTATGGCTACACCTTC | . | TRBJ1-2 | TRBV4-2 | many
CASSSEVFTGEPFF | TGTGCCAGCAGTTCAGAAGTATTCACCGGGGAGCCGTTTTTT | . | TRBJ2-2 | TRBV2 | .
CASNIRDRGSNQPQHF | TGTGCCAGTAATATACGGGACAGGGGTAGCAATCAGCCCCAGCATTTT | TRBD1 | TRBJ1-5 | TRBV19 | many
CSARDGRGNYGYTF | TGCAGTGCTAGAGATGGGCGGGGAAACTATGGCTACACCTTC | . | TRBJ1-2 | TRBV20-1 | many
CATIRVMNTEAFF | TGTGCCACCATCAGGGTAATGAACACTGAAGCTTTCTTT | . | TRBJ1-1 | TRBV10-3 | many
CATQDRVTHEQYF | TGTGCCACCCAAGACAGGGTAACCCACGAGCAGTACTTC | TRBD1 | TRBJ2-7 | TRBV7-2 | .
CSARGGLGLVLAKNIQYF | TGCAGTGCTAGGGGGGGCTTAGGACTAGTTTTAGCCAAAAACATTCAGTACTTC | . | TRBJ2-4 | TRBV20-1 | many
CASMAGDYGYTF | TGTGCCAGCATGGCAGGGGACTATGGCTACACCTTC | . | TRBJ1-2 | TRBV6-1 | many
CASSPEDRDRNQPQHF | TGTGCCAGCAGCCCCGAGGACAGGGATAGGAATCAGCCCCAGCATTTT | TRBD1 | TRBJ1-5 | TRBV11-1 | many
CASTNGGFSNQPQHF | TGTGCCAGTACTAACGGGGGGTTTAGCAATCAGCCCCAGCATTTT | . | TRBJ1-5 | TRBV19 | many
CASSYLGTDNYEQYF | TGTGCCAGCAGCTATCTAGGGACAGATAATTACGAGCAGTACTTC | TRBD1 | TRBJ2-7 | TRBV27 | .
CASSRGADGNTIYF | TGCGCCAGCAGCCGGGGGGCAGACGGAAACACCATATATTTT | . | TRBJ1-3 | TRBV5-1 | many
CASSEDRGYGYTF | TGTGCCAGCAGCGAGGACAGGGGCTATGGCTACACCTTC | TRBD1 | TRBJ1-2 | TRBV6-1 | many
CASRAPGVWNTEAFF | TGTGCCAGCAGAGCCCCAGGGGTTTGGAACACTGAAGCTTTCTTT | . | TRBJ1-1 | TRBV6-1 | many
CASSLGTGQGAGGYTF | TGTGCCAGCAGCTTGGGGACGGGACAGGGGGCCGGTGGCTACACCTTC | TRBD1 | TRBJ1-2 | TRBV11-2 | .
CASSYSQGGEQYF | TGTGCCAGCAGTTACTCCCAGGGGGGCGAGCAGTACTTC | . | TRBJ2-7 | TRBV6-5 | many
CASSLKGAQKYGYTF | TGTGCCAGCAGTTTAAAGGGGGCTCAGAAATATGGCTACACCTTC | TRBD1 | TRBJ1-2 | TRBV28 | many
CASSTGQGISQPQHF | TGTGCCAGCAGCACAGGACAGGGGATCAGTCAGCCCCAGCATTTT | TRBD1 | TRBJ1-5 | TRBV5-6 | many
CASSSLTTGDYEQYF | TGTGCCAGCAGCTCCTTAACGACAGGGGACTACGAGCAGTACTTC | TRBD1 | TRBJ2-7 | TRBV7-9 | .
CASRGWTPVAYGYTF | TGTGCCAGCCGAGGTTGGACGCCGGTGGCATATGGCTACACCTTC | . | TRBJ1-2 | TRBV6-2/TRBV6-3 | .
CSARGGQGNTGELFF | TGCAGCGCCCGGGGGGGACAGGGGAACACCGGGGAGCTGTTTTTT | . | TRBJ2-2 | TRBV29-1 | few
CASSQQGLETQYF | TGTGCCAGCTCACAACAGGGATTGGAGACCCAGTACTTC | . | TRBJ2-5 | TRBV18 | .
CASSQVTIPTGFNYGYTF | TGCGCCAGCAGCCAAGTGACGATTCCGACAGGGTTTAACTATGGCTACACCTTC | TRBD1 | TRBJ1-2 | TRBV4-1 | .
CASSLTGVNSNQPQHF | TGTGCCAGCAGTTTGACAGGTGTTAATAGCAATCAGCCCCAGCATTTT | . | TRBJ1-5 | TRBV28 | .
CASSFTGTSYEQYF | TGTGCCAGCAGTTTCACCGGGACCTCCTACGAGCAGTACTTC | . | TRBJ2-7 | TRBV27 | .
CSLLPARMNTEAFF | TGCAGCCTACTCCCTGCCCGAATGAACACTGAAGCTTTCTTT | . | TRBJ1-1 | TRBV29-1 | many
CASSEGPYEAFF | TGTGCCAGCAGTGAAGGGCCTTATGAAGCTTTCTTT | . | TRBJ1-1 | TRBV2 | many
CASSLVGQKRPEQYF | TGTGCCAGCAGCTTGGTCGGACAGAAAAGACCCGAGCAGTACTTC | . | TRBJ2-7 | TRBV11-2 | .
CSVEGSEAFF | TGCAGCGTTGAAGGTTCTGAAGCTTTCTTT | . | TRBJ1-1 | TRBV29-1 | .
CASSFTSQGTGELFF | TGTGCCAGCAGTTTCACTTCACAGGGGACCGGGGAGCTGTTTTTT | TRBD1 | TRBJ2-2 | TRBV6-2/TRBV6-3 | .
CSARRGTETQYF | TGCAGTGCTAGACGGGGAACCGAGACCCAGTACTTC | . | TRBJ2-5 | TRBV20-1 | .
CASLRGDTGELFF | TGTGCCTCCCTCCGGGGGGACACCGGGGAGCTGTTTTTT | TRBD2 | TRBJ2-2 | TRBV2 | many
CASSETGQQGFGYTF | TGTGCCAGCAGTGAAACAGGGCAGCAGGGGTTCGGCTACACCTTC | . | TRBJ1-2 | TRBV2 | .
CASRSARGPLAKNIKYF | TGTGCCAGCAGATCCGCCAGGGGGCCTTTAGCCAAAAACATTAAGTACTTC | TRBD1 | TRBJ2-4 | TRBV7-2 | many
CASSYPPYQQYF | TGTGCCAGCAGCTACCCACCCTACCAGCAGTACTTC | . | TRBJ2-7 | TRBV6-2/TRBV6-3 | .